Sequencing of this T cell receptor beta chain was carried out in a study of cytomegalovirus exposure and HLA in healthy donors. Study information: The use of the same platform for the roughly 120 validation repertoires and the 666 first-cohort repertoires was reported by a later analysis.

The assay was immunoSEQ multiplex PCR, and TCRdb's table has in-frame clones only and misses some. The table records tens of thousands of clones, more than 70% of them present only once. This CDR3 contains 16 residues. Germline V gene data show CDR1 as MGHRA and CDR2 as YSYEKL. Unmatched junction bases numbered 11, after V lost 3 bases and J lost 4 bases. This clone appeared a single time. Separate from the 666-subject first cohort, the approximately 120-subject validation cohort was the one that the donors belonged to. This chain links TRBV4-1 with TRBJ2-5; the match to TRBD1 covers 7 bases. The origin of this receptor is a woman under 30 in good health and CMV-seropositive. The sequencing input was PBMCs. This chain's CDR3 is CASSQGQLSEGETQYF. The CDR3 DNA is TGCGCCAGCAGCCAGGGACAGTTATCAGAGGGAGAGACCCAGTACTTC.